The 28 T cell receptor beta chains given below trace back to one sample, sequenced in a study of cytomegalovirus exposure and HLA in healthy donors. The data were produced by immunoSEQ multiplex PCR, yet TCRdb's version contains in-frame clones alone and is incomplete. This sample has 240,000 or so clones; 70% to 90% occur once, and the top ten carry 1.2%. Sequencing used PBMCs. The receptors stem from a woman between 25 and 40 years old in good health and CMV-seropositive.

The J gene is TRBJ2-1, the V gene TRBV27; 11 nucleotides match TRBD2. The trim removed 6 bases at V and 6 bases at J, leaving 4 bases unmatched. Germline V gene lookup returns CDR1 MNHEY and CDR2 SMNVEV (reference sequence). This CDR3 has 14 amino acids. CDR3: CASSRLAGFNEQFF. The CDR3 DNA reads TGTGCCAGCAGCCGACTAGCGGGATTCAATGAGCAGTTCTTC.

The chain joins TRBV19 to TRBJ2-7; 7 bases line up with TRBD2. Germline V gene sequence: CDR1 LNHDA, CDR2 SQIVND (reference sequence). V was clipped by 4 bases and J by 3 bases; unmatched bases: 3. The CDR3 contains 13 residues. The CDR3 region has the DNA TGTGCCAGTAGTAAATGGGGGGGCTACGAGCAGTACTTC. As protein: CASSKWGGYEQYF.

The chain carries TRBV11-2 and TRBJ2-2, with 8 bases that match TRBD2. Trimming took 5 bases from V and 4 from J; bases not matched to a gene: 9. The germline gives CDR1 SGHAT, CDR2 FQNNGV. There are 16 residues in the CDR3. This chain's CDR3 is CASSPGLGASTGELFF. DNA for the CDR3: TGTGCCAGCAGCCCGGGACTAGGAGCGAGCACCGGGGAGCTGTTTTTT.

The chain recombines TRBV5-1 with TRBJ2-3; D ambiguous. Germline V gene sequence: CDR1 SGHRS, CDR2 YFSETQ. The CDR3 covers 16 residues. V lost 0 bases and J 0 bases, leaving 11 bases between the germline ends. The CDR3 loop reads CASSLAPSRSTDTQYF. The CDR3 nucleotides read TGCGCCAGCAGCTTGGCTCCGTCGCGGAGCACAGATACGCAGTATTTT. Combining the CDR3 with reference TRBV5-1 and TRBJ2-3 gives the whole variable domain KAGVTQTPRYLIKTRGQQVTLSCSPISGHRSVSWYQQTPGQGLQFLFEYFSETQRNKGNFPGRFSGRQFSNSRSEMNVSTLELGDSALYLCASSLAPSRSTDTQYFGPGTRLTVL.

The rearrangement links TRBV15 to TRBJ2-7; 10 bases agree with TRBD2. CDR1 and CDR2 from the germline V gene are LNHNV and YYDKDF (reference sequence). The V segment lost 6 bases and the J segment 1 base; nucleotides outside the gene matches: 9. CDR3 length: 16 amino acids. The CDR3 nucleotides read TGTGCCACCAGTTTTGATGTAGCGGGAGGATCCTACGAGCAGTACTTC. The encoded protein is CATSFDVAGGSYEQYF.

This clone was observed a single time. This chain connects TRBV6-5 to TRBJ2-1, with 9 bases matching TRBD2. V was clipped by 4 bases and J by 12 bases; unmatched bases: 13. In germline, CDR1 is MNHEY, CDR2 SVGAGI. CDR3 size: 15 residues. The DNA for the CDR3 is TGTGCCAGCAGTTCCGGGACTAGAGTGCGGGAGGGGCAGTTCTTC. Amino acid sequence: CASSSGTRVREGQFF.

The V and J genes are TRBV5-1 and TRBJ1-3, with D perhaps TRBD1 (5 bases). V was cut by 4 bases and J by 4 bases, with 12 bases left in between. This CDR3 is built from 14 residues. The germline V gene has CDR1 SGHRS and CDR2 YFSETQ. CDR3 region: CASSRDSGGNTIYF. CDR3 coding DNA: TGCGCCAGCAGCCGAGACAGTGGAGGAAACACCATATATTTT.

This chain uses TRBV9 with TRBJ2-7; 8 bases fit TRBD2. CDR1 is SGDLS, CDR2 YYNGEE, per germline. The CDR3 contains 16 residues. The V segment lost 4 bases and the J segment 5 bases; nucleotides outside the gene matches: 14. The CDR3 protein is CASSPREREMPDEQYF. The CDR3 DNA reads as TGTGCCAGCAGCCCCAGGGAGCGGGAGATGCCGGACGAGCAGTACTTC. Filled out from reference TRBV9 and TRBJ2-7, the complete variable domain reads DSGVTQTPKHLITATGQRVTLRCSPRSGDLSVYWYQQSLDQGLQFLIQYYNGEERAKGNILERFSAQQFPDLHSELNLSSLELGDSALYFCASSPREREMPDEQYFGPGTRLTVT.

For the CDR3, the DNA is TGCAGCGTTGTTACTAGCAGAAACTACAATGAGCAGTTCTTC. Translation gives CSVVTSRNYNEQFF. V usage is TRBV29-1 and J usage is TRBJ2-1; tentatively, D is TRBD2 (6 bases). There are 14 residues in the CDR3. Per germline, CDR1 SQVTM and CDR2 ANQGSEA. The V gene lost 4 bases and the J gene lost 3 bases, with 13 bases spanning the gap.

This chain connects TRBV27 to TRBJ1-1, with D perhaps matching TRBD1 (5 bases). Trimming removed 0 bases from V and 6 bases from J, with 8 bases in between. Per the germline V gene, CDR1 is MNHEY and CDR2 is SMNVEV (reference sequence). The CDR3 runs to 13 residues. CDR3 in amino acids: CASSLSEGPEAFF. In DNA form, the CDR3 reads TGTGCCAGCAGTTTATCGGAGGGGCCTGAAGCTTTCTTT.

This clone showed up just once. The CDR3 DNA is TGTGCCAGCCGCCTTAGCGACTTAGCCTATGGCTACACCTTC. Encoded protein: CASRLSDLAYGYTF. J is TRBJ1-2 and V is TRBV27; D is undetermined. V lost 8 bases to trimming and J lost 4 bases, with 17 bases between them. This CDR3 is 14 amino acids long. Germline V gives CDR1 MNHEY, CDR2 SMNVEV (reference sequence).

This clone was seen only a few times. The V gene is TRBV25-1, the J gene TRBJ2-7; a weak D match, TRBD2 (5 bases). The V end lost 0 bases, the J end lost 5 bases, and 8 bases lay between the germline ends. There are 13 residues in the CDR3. Germline V gene sequence: CDR1 MGHDK, CDR2 SYGVNS. CDR3 region: CASSEYLGDEQYF. In DNA form, the CDR3 reads TGTGCCAGCAGTGAATACCTCGGGGACGAGCAGTACTTC.

V gene TRBV27 combines with J gene TRBJ2-1; D perhaps matches TRBD1 (5 bases). This CDR3 has 11 amino acids. Germline lookup yields CDR1 MNHEY and CDR2 SMNVEV (reference sequence). V was shortened by 8 bases and J by 14 bases, with 16 bases between the two germline ends. As DNA, the CDR3 is TGTGCCAGCGGTGAAGGGGCAGAGGAGTTCTTC. Its protein product is CASGEGAEEFF.

The chain has TRBV16 and TRBJ2-7; no clear D gene. This CDR3 has 17 amino acids. The V end lost 2 bases, the J end lost 3 bases, and 20 bases lay between the germline ends. Germline loops: CDR1 KGHSY, CDR2 FQNENV. In DNA, the CDR3 is TGTGCCAGCAGCCAAAGGCAGGCCCTGCTCCCTGACTACGAGCAGTACTTC. This translates into CASSQRQALLPDYEQYF.

The chain uses TRBV28 and TRBJ2-4; 9 bases are a match to TRBD2. Looked up from germline, CDR1 is MDHEN and CDR2 is SYDVKM. With V trimmed by 6 bases and J by 0 bases, 9 bases remained unmatched. This CDR3 has 17 residues. In DNA, the CDR3 is TGTGCCAGCAGCCTTAGCGGGAGCCTACTAGCCAAAAACATTCAGTACTTC. Protein product: CASSLSGSLLAKNIQYF.

The V gene is TRBV5-4, the J gene TRBJ2-7, with D possibly being TRBD1 (5 bases). Trimming shortened V by 2 bases and J by 5 bases, and 14 bases separated the two germline ends. The CDR3 extends over 14 amino acids. Germline-derived CDR1 and CDR2 are SGHNT and YYREEE (reference sequence). The CDR3: CASSLITGRNEQYF. The CDR3 DNA follows: TGTGCCAGCAGCTTAATCACAGGCCGGAACGAGCAGTACTTC.

This rearrangement joins TRBV6-5 to TRBJ2-2; 12 nucleotides agree with TRBD1. The V and J ends lost 5 bases and 4 bases, in that order; junction bases with no gene match: 2. The CDR3 runs 15 residues. Germline CDR1 is MNHEY and CDR2 is SVGAGI. CDR3 region: CASSRDRGLTGELFF. The CDR3 DNA follows: TGTGCCAGCAGTAGGGACAGGGGGCTCACCGGGGAGCTGTTTTTT.

This clone was found once. The CDR3 DNA reads TGTGCCAGCAGCTTAGAAGCGACAAGTCTAGCTCAGCAGCCCCAGCATTTT. Encoded protein: CASSLEATSLAQQPQHF. This chain links TRBV7-8 with TRBJ1-5, with no clear D. The CDR3 totals 17 residues. The ends were cut back, 1 base at V and 7 bases at J, with 20 bases in the middle. The germline V gene encodes CDR1 SGHVS and CDR2 FQNEAQ. The variable domain in full, with the rest retrieved from reference TRBV7-8 and TRBJ1-5, is GAGVSQSPRYKVAKRGQDVALRCDPISGHVSLFWYQQALGQGPEFLTYFQNEAQLDKSGLPSDRFFAERPEGSVSTLKIQRTQQEDSAVYLCASSLEATSLAQQPQHFGDGTRLSIL.

V is TRBV9 and J is TRBJ1-1; TRBD1 agrees at 9 bases. Germline-derived CDR1 and CDR2 are SGDLS and YYNGEE. This CDR3 contains 15 residues. Unmatched junction bases numbered 5, after V lost 2 bases and J lost 3 bases. In DNA, the CDR3 is TGTGCCAGCAGCGTCGGGTGGACAGGGGACACTGAAGCTTTCTTT. It codes for CASSVGWTGDTEAFF.

V usage is TRBV2 and J usage is TRBJ2-2; 7 bases match TRBD2. CDR1 and CDR2 (germline): SNHLY, FYNNEI. The length of the CDR3 is 16 residues. V was clipped by 8 bases and J by 0 bases; unmatched bases: 9. The CDR3 protein is CASLKSREANTGELFF. For the CDR3, the DNA is TGTGCCAGCCTAAAGTCTCGGGAGGCGAACACCGGGGAGCTGTTTTTT. Complete variable domain (other parts from reference TRBV2 and TRBJ2-2): EPEVTQTPSHQVTQMGQEVILRCVPISNHLYFYWYRQILGQKVEFLVSFYNNEISEKSEIFDDQFSVERPDGSNFTLKIRSTKLEDSAMYFCASLKSREANTGELFFGEGSRLTVL.

This clone was recorded a few times. The V and J genes are TRBV30 and TRBJ2-7; 9 bases map to TRBD2. Trimming removed 3 bases from V and 0 bases from J; junction bases left unmatched: 3. The CDR3 consists of 14 residues. Germline loops: CDR1 GTSNPN, CDR2 SVGIG (reference sequence). Here the CDR3 DNA reads TGTGCCTGGAGGCGGGGGGGTTCCTCCTACGAGCAGTACTTC. This gives the protein CAWRRGGSSYEQYF.

The V call is TRBV7-9, the J call TRBJ1-3, with TRBD1 matching 9 bases. Losses at the gene ends were 5 bases for V and 0 bases for J; bases not matched to a gene: 8. The germline gives CDR1 SEHNR, CDR2 FQNEAQ (reference sequence). The CDR3 has 17 amino acids. CDR3 DNA: TGTGCCAGCAGCCCGCGGACAGGGGCGATCTCTGGAAACACCATATATTTT. Encoded protein: CASSPRTGAISGNTIYF. The variable domain in full, completed from reference TRBV7-9 and TRBJ1-3, reads DTGVSQNPRHKITKRGQNVTFRCDPISEHNRLYWYRQTLGQGPEFLTYFQNEAQLEKSRLLSDRFSAERPKGSFSTLEIQRTEQGDSAMYLCASSPRTGAISGNTIYFGEGSWLTVV.

The chain joins TRBV4-1 to TRBJ1-1, with D hard to call. Germline CDR1 is MGHRA and CDR2 is YSYEKL. The CDR3 spans 15 residues. Trimming cost V 1 base and J 0 bases, with 9 bases left between them. CDR3 in amino acids: CASSQAGSMNTEAFF. Written as DNA, the CDR3 is TGCGCCAGCAGCCAAGCGGGATCGATGAACACTGAAGCTTTCTTT.

The chain links TRBV21-1 to TRBJ1-2; the table's TRBD1 call for D was not verified on the DNA. TRBV21-1 is flagged as a pseudogene. The length of the CDR3 is 18 residues. The CDR3 here is CASSKGKPGQVNDYGYTF. CDR3 bases: TGTGCCAGCAGCAAAGGTAAACCGGGACAGGTTAACGACTATGGCTACACCTTC.

The CDR3 nucleotides are TGTGCCAGCAGCCCCAGACTAGCGGGGAGCACAGATACGCAGTATTTT. Amino acid sequence: CASSPRLAGSTDTQYF. The rearrangement links TRBV4-2 to TRBJ2-3; TRBD2 aligns across 11 bases. CDR1 LGHNA and CDR2 YNFKEQ come from the germline V gene. J lost 0 bases, V lost 4 bases, and 3 bases had no gene match. CDR3 size: 16 residues.

The chain is built from TRBV5-1 and TRBJ1-4; no firm D call. Germline V gene data show CDR1 as SGHRS and CDR2 as YFSETQ. This CDR3 comprises 15 residues. With 3 bases removed from V and 5 bases from J, the gap between germline ends came to 14 bases. The CDR3 reads CASSYRPGTNEKLFF. As DNA, the CDR3 is TGCGCCAGCAGCTATCGCCCGGGAACCAATGAAAAACTGTTTTTT.

This clone was found once. The rearrangement links TRBV27 to TRBJ2-2; TRBD2 aligns across 10 bases. The CDR3 consists of 17 residues. The V and J ends lost 1 base and 5 bases, in that order; junction bases with no gene match: 7. CDR1 is MNHEY and CDR2 is SMNVEV in the germline V gene (reference sequence). The chain's CDR3 is CASSLWRLAGDTGELFF. In DNA form, the CDR3 reads TGTGCCAGCAGTTTATGGCGGCTAGCGGGAGATACCGGGGAGCTGTTTTTT.

V is TRBV2 and J is TRBJ2-7; possibly TRBD2 for D (6 bases). Germline assignment: CDR1 SNHLY and CDR2 FYNNEI. V lost 2 bases and J 7 bases, leaving 18 bases between the germline ends. The CDR3 consists of 15 residues. The CDR3: CASSELGLGVGEQYF. CDR3 coding DNA: TGTGCCAGCAGTGAATTGGGACTGGGGGTCGGGGAGCAGTACTTC.